This T cell receptor beta chain was observed in a study of shared clonotypes between healthy human individuals (dated by TCRdb to about 2020). A note on the overall study: The cohort comprised a couple of women and three men aged 18 to 49 years. To estimate repertoire size and how much clonotype sharing occurs between individuals, the study deeply sequenced the blood TCR repertoires of roughly 5 healthy adults. Different laboratories and diverse techniques were used to prepare libraries and sequence TCR repertoires, to increase sequencing depth and limit assay-specific biases. Each donor's leukapheresis produced roughly between about 0.85 and 10 billion PBMCs.

The research as a whole found: Only blood was sampled, and tissue TCR repertoires likely differ from those in blood. Because the study included a small number of donors, the genetic and exposure-history diversity represented was limited. Pairwise subsampling led to the expectation that sequencing depth would affect the degree of clonotype sharing among donors.

The CDR3 has 13 amino acids, counting the end cysteine and phenylalanine. Only the CDR3 region is kept as DNA, spanning 39 bases read in frame from base 1. Via the germline V gene, CDR1 is MDHEN and CDR2 SYDVKM. Relative to germline, V is 4 bases shorter and J is 4 bases shorter, with 10 bases between their ends. TCR CDR3 regions were amplified from genomic DNA by multiplex PCR using the deep immunoSEQ assay. Genomic DNA extracted from each cell subset was distributed evenly over all wells of several immunoSEQ 96-well plates, and each plate served as one replicate. For unsorted PBMC, each replicate PCR was loaded with around 300 ng genomic DNA, equivalent to about 33,000 T cell genomes. Unsorted PBMC genomic DNA was sequenced across ten immunoSEQ deep assay plates. Purified libraries were measured with a Qubit 3.0 fluorometer, size-checked on a Bioanalyzer 2100, and measured again with the KAPA Library Quantification kit. Every immunoSEQ 96-well plate was sequenced on a dedicated single-read 150-cycle Illumina NextSeq 550 flow cell. Per the authors' processing: The immunoSEQ output contained only junctional sequences without quality scores, so filtering could not match that applied to full-length reads. To assign V/J genes and CDR3, sequences were annotated using PyIR, a Python wrapper for IgBLAST v1.9, with IMGT germline references. Reads were filtered out if the reads had weak V/J assignments (E-value above 1e-6), no CDR3, stop codons, out-of-frame junctions, or ambiguous translated residues. A V3J clonotype was defined by an identical inferred V gene, J gene, and CDR3 amino acid sequence. To compute the percentage overlap between repertoires, the number of shared unique clonotypes was divided by the size of the smaller repertoire. RTK rarefaction, the Chao1 estimator, and Recon v2.1 estimates of unobserved clonotypes were used to assess repertoire richness. Drawn from immuneACCESS, this table holds only the in-frame rearrangements with V and J called that TCRdb kept. Clones are partly lost; checked studies trace under half to an unresolved V gene and leave the rest unexplained. That table supplies the V and J calls and clone size; D and trimming were determined from the DNA. The sample records approximately 500,000 clones, approximately 82% of which are singletons. Approximately 12% of the sample rests with the top ten.

The donors were healthy, HIV-negative adults who had no recently reported acute infections or vaccinations. Every donor was a Caucasian adult residing in Nashville, Tennessee, USA. For unsorted samples, tens of millions of PBMCs were counted and genomic DNA was extracted with the QIAamp DNA Blood Mini kit. Blood was collected by leukapheresis, and PBMCs were isolated by Ficoll-Histopaque density gradient centrifugation and then cryopreserved in liquid nitrogen vapor phase. In regard to this clone: Which antigen it targets is not known. There are no base qualities to consult, and no much larger clone falls within one base.

The sequence was obtained from a woman aged 40 to 55 in good health. Some clones in this sample may be carry-over from other donors' samples. The sequence joins TRBV28 to TRBJ1-2; TRBD1 is a weak D gene call, 6 bases matching. Input material: PBMCs. The nucleotide sequence is given as TGTGCCAGCAGTTCAGGGGTGCTCTATGGCTACACCTTC. Its protein is CASSSGVLYGYTF.